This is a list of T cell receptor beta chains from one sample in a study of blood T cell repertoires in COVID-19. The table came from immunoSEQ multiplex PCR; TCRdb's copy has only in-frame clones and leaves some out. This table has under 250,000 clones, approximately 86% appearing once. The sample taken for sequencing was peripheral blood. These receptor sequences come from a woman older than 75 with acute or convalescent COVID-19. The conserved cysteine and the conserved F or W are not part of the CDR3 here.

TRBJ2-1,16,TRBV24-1,ATSDPRGGPDTYNEQF
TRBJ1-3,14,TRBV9,ASSAGLVGSGNTIY
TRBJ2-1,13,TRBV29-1,SVRTSGGNYNEQF
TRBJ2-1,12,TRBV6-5,ASRTSQTYNEQF
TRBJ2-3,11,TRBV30,AWGPGGTDTQY
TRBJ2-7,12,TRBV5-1,ASSMTGSPYEQY
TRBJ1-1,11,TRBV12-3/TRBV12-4,ASSLYGNTEAF
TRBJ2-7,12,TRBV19,ASSPGLATYEQY
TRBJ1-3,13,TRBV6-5,ASSYSEGPGNTIY
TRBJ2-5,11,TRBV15,ATSVGRGEAQY
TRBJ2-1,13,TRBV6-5,ASKRQRSSYNEQF
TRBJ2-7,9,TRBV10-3,APDRGHEQY
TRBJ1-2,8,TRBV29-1,SVEANGYT
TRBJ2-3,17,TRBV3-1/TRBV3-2,ASSLRPFSGGFSTDTQY
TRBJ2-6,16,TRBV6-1,ASSAPRQGSSGANVLT
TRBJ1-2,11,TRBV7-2,ASSLDQSSGYT
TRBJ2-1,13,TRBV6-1,ASSENLLSYNEQF
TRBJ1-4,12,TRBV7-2,ASSPYRVNEKLF
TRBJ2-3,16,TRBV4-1,ASSQDPARGDLVDTQY
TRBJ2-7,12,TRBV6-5,ASRMGGDGYEQY
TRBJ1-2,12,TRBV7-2,ASSLQALNYGYT
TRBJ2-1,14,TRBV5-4,ASSTGGLALYNEQF
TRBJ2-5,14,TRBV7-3,ASSQGVQAPSETQY
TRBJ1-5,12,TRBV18,ASSPGTGDQPQH
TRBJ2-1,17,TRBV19,ASSPSRGSGGPTYNEQF
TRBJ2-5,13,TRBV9,ASSVSQDRVETQY
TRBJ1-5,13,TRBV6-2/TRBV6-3,ASSYSSGANQPQH
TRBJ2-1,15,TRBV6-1,ASSEGSGGRTYNEQF
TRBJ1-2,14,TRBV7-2,ASSPEGTGTAYGYT
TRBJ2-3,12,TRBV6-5,ASKAGQHTDTQY
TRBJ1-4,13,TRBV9,ASSKIQGTNEKLF
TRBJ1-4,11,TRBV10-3,AIGPGGNEKLF
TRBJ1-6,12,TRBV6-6,ASSLGQGMSPLH
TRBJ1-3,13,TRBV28,ASSPPGVSGNTIY
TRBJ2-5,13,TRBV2,ASSEPPGQVQAQY
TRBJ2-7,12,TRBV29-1,SVDNQGTSYEQY
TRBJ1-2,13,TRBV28,ASSRSGQANYGYT
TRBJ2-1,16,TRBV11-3,ASSLELGQGNSYNEQF
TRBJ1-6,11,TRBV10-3,AISESANSPLH
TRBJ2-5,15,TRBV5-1,ASSLGLAGGYGETQY
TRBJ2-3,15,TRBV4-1,ASSQTGKRISTDTQY
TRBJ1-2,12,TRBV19,ASRYGTGIYGYT
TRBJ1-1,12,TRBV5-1,ASSLRYKNTEAF
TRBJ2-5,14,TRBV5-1,ASSLNGRGGSETQY
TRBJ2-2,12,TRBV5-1,ASSLVVGTGELF
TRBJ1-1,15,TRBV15,ATSREHRAGENTEAF
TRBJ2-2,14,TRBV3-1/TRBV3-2,ASSQGAGVNTGELF
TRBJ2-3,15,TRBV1,TSSIRPGQLTTDTQY
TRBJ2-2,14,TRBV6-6,ASSTRQGRVTGELF
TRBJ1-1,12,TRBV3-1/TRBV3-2,ASSAHQGGTEAF
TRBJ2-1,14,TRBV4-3,ASSQGQVLSYNEQF
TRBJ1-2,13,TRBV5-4,ASSLDRDRVSRYT